This TCR beta chain is from a study of T cell clones after liver transplantation. Assay: immunoSEQ multiplex PCR; the TCRdb copy retains only in-frame clones and omits some. The sample shows about 12,000 clones, less than 85% of them seen only once. This clone was seen more than once but under ten times. Deletions cut 1 base from V and 3 bases from J, with 16 bases between. Germline V gene lookup returns CDR1 SGHRS and CDR2 YFSETQ. The CDR3 length is 16 residues. This chain links TRBV5-1 with TRBJ1-1, with D perhaps TRBD1 (6 bases). The receptor comes from a human patient who received a liver transplant. Some T cells may be the graft donor's. The source material was CD8+ T cells from blood, sampled at the 22-month timepoint. The DNA for the CDR3 is TGCGCCAGCAGCTTGTTCTTTGGGGGGCACGACACTGAAGCTTTCTTT. Its protein is CASSLFFGGHDTEAFF.